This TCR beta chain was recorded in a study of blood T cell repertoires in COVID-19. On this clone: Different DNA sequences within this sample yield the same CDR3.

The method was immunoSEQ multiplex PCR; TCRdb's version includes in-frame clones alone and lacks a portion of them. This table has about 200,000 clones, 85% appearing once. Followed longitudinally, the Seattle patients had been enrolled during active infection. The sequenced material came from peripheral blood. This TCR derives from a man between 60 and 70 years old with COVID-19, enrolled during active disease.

CDR3 DNA sequence: TGCGCCAGCAGCCTGACAGGGACCGGAAACACCATATATTTT. Its protein product is CASSLTGTGNTIYF. The chain couples TRBV5-1 to TRBJ1-3, with 7 bases fitting TRBD1. Per germline, CDR1 SGHRS and CDR2 YFSETQ. Germline trimming cut 4 bases from V and 4 bases from J; bases unmatched to any gene: 5. CDR3 length: 14 amino acids.